This passage covers 12 T cell receptor beta chains from one sample sequenced in a study of T cells after yellow fever vaccination (dated by TCRdb to about 2019). The sample's treatment or condition, from its label and the paper: live attenuated yellow fever vaccine strain. The library was made by 5' RACE. Sequencing instrument: Illumina HiSeq 2500. The public sequencing data were trimmed at Q25 with fastp and processed into clonotypes with MiXCR by TCRdb, which kept only in-frame beta chains. CDR3 protein sequences are deduplicated, and each keeps its most common genes and DNA. A total of under 55,000 distinct CDR3 sequences appear in this sample, around 7% of them only once. Approximately 25% of the sample goes to the ten largest clones. Material: CD8+ T cells not binding an NS4B(214-222) dextramer, sorted from PBMCs, obtained about 49 days after the first yellow fever vaccination. The meaning of the sample's cell subset or site label: NS4B epitope dextramer-negative CD8 T cells. These receptors all come from a man between 18 and 35 years old who received the YFV17D yellow fever vaccine.

Comment on this clonotype: A much larger clone lies one base from this, so it may be a read error. V is TRBV4-1 and J is TRBJ2-7; D is undetermined. The V gene's germline CDR1 is MGHRA and CDR2 YSYEKL. V lost 0 bases to trimming and J lost 3 bases, with 6 bases between them. There are 13 residues in the CDR3. CDR3 region: CASSQDVYYEQYV. DNA of the CDR3: TGCGCCAGCAGCCAAGACGTGTACTACGAGCAGTACGTC.

This clonotype was observed many times. The V and J genes are TRBV4-1 and TRBJ2-5, with D perhaps TRBD2 (6 bases). Germline values: CDR1 MGHRA, CDR2 YSYEKL. Trimming left V 6 bases short and J 7 bases short, with 15 bases between. CDR3 length: 13 amino acids. CDR3 DNA: TGCGCCAGCAGTTTTAGCGGATCCGGGACCCAGTACTTC. This sequence encodes CASSFSGSGTQYF.

This clonotype was counted a few times. The J gene is TRBJ1-4, the V gene TRBV4-3; 10 bases align to TRBD1. The V segment lost 5 bases and the J segment 7 bases; nucleotides outside the gene matches: 7. From germline, CDR1 is LGHNA and CDR2 YSLEER. The CDR3 runs to 15 residues. The CDR3: CASSFKTGGGEKLFF. CDR3 nucleotide sequence: TGCGCCAGCAGCTTTAAGACAGGGGGCGGTGAAAAACTGTTTTTT.

This clonotype was seen a handful of times. The chain couples TRBV6-1 to TRBJ1-2, with 7 bases that match TRBD1. Germline V gives CDR1 MNHNS, CDR2 SASEGT. V shed 3 bases, J shed 7 bases, and the junction held 8 bases outside the gene matches. There are 14 residues in the CDR3. CDR3 in amino acids: CASSDPGGLGGYTF. In DNA form, the CDR3 reads TGTGCCAGCAGTGACCCAGGGGGTTTAGGTGGCTACACCTTC.

This clonotype has ten or more counts. The chain links TRBV20-1 to TRBJ1-3; D unresolved. V lost 3 bases, J lost 3 bases, and 12 bases lay in between. Germline CDR1 and CDR2: DFQATT and SNEGSKA (reference sequence). The CDR3 contains 14 residues. This chain's CDR3 is CSASPPGFGNTIYF. In DNA, the CDR3 is TGCAGTGCTAGCCCGCCAGGTTTTGGAAACACCATATATTTT.

The chain combines TRBV5-4 with TRBJ2-5; D is unresolved. Germline CDR1 is SGHNT and CDR2 is YYREEE (reference sequence). V was pared by 0 bases and J by 3 bases, with 6 bases between. The CDR3 extends over 13 amino acids. Written as DNA, the CDR3 is TGTGCCAGCAGCTTGGCCGAGGAAGAGACCCAGTACTTC. Translated, it gives CASSLAEEETQYF.

The J gene is TRBJ2-3, the V gene TRBV7-6, with TRBD1 matching 7 bases. The germline V gene encodes CDR1 SGHVS and CDR2 FNYEAQ. V lost 0 bases, J lost 0 bases, and 12 bases stayed unmatched. CDR3 size: 19 residues. CDR3 protein: CASSLAPPGQAASTDTQYF. The DNA of the CDR3 is TGTGCCAGCAGCTTAGCGCCCCCCGGACAGGCCGCTAGCACAGATACGCAGTATTTT. Supplemented by reference TRBV7-6 and TRBJ2-3, the full variable domain reads GAGVSQSPRYKVTKRGQDVALRCDPISGHVSLYWYRQALGQGPEFLTYFNYEAQQDKSGLPNDRFSAERPEGSISTLTIQRTEQRDSAMYRCASSLAPPGQAASTDTQYFGPGTRLTVL.

This clonotype showed up many times. V is TRBV4-1 and J is TRBJ1-2; no clear D gene. This CDR3 comprises 15 residues. V dropped 4 bases and J dropped 4 bases, with 16 bases sitting between them. CDR1 and CDR2 from the germline V gene are MGHRA and YSYEKL. The chain's CDR3 is CASSPRQGVGYGYTF. DNA of the CDR3: TGCGCCAGCAGCCCCCGCCAAGGAGTTGGCTATGGCTACACCTTC.

The sample holds many counts of this clonotype. This chain uses TRBV6-2 or TRBV6-3 with TRBJ2-5, with a weak D call TRBD1 (6 bases). The germline V gene encodes CDR1 MNHEY and CDR2 SVGEGT. The ends were cut back, 6 bases at V and 0 bases at J, with 11 bases in the middle. The CDR3 has 14 amino acids. The CDR3 DNA reads TGTGCCAGCAGCCGCCAGGGGTACCAAGAGACCCAGTACTTC. It codes for CASSRQGYQETQYF.

This clonotype was counted at least ten times. The chain combines TRBV20-1 with TRBJ2-2; 10 positions match TRBD1. CDR1 is DFQATT and CDR2 is SNEGSKA in the germline V gene (reference sequence). This CDR3 spans 13 amino acids. With 5 bases clipped from V and 4 bases from J, the junction kept 1 base outside the gene matches. The CDR3 region has the DNA TGCAGTGCTTGGGACAGGGGCACCGGGGAGCTGTTTTTT. As protein: CSAWDRGTGELFF.

The chain is built from TRBV18 and TRBJ2-5; D possibly uses TRBD1 or TRBD2 (5 bases each). Germline values: CDR1 KGHSH, CDR2 LQKENI. V lost 4 bases and J lost 5, with 29 bases in between. The CDR3 extends over 19 amino acids. DNA of the CDR3: TGTGCCAGCTCACGAGGGGCCCAAATCTATACTCCTCTACACGAGACCCAGTACTTC. It codes for CASSRGAQIYTPLHETQYF. The full variable domain, completed using reference TRBV18 and TRBJ2-5, is NAGVMQNPRHLVRRRGQEARLRCSPMKGHSHVYWYRQLPEEGLKFMVYLQKENIIDESGMPKERFSAEFPKEGPSILRIQQVVRGDSAAYFCASSRGAQIYTPLHETQYFGPGTRLLVL.

This clonotype has ten or more counts. The chain carries TRBV5-1 and TRBJ2-1; 10 nucleotides agree with TRBD2. J gave up 8 bases and V 0 bases, and 8 bases lay outside the gene matches. The CDR3 covers 16 residues. Germline-derived CDR1 and CDR2 are SGHRS and YFSETQ. CDR3 nucleotides: TGCGCCAGCAGCTTGGAAGCGGGGGGGCCATATTATGAGCAGTTCTTC. Translation gives CASSLEAGGPYYEQFF. Combining the CDR3 with reference TRBV5-1 and TRBJ2-1 gives the whole variable domain KAGVTQTPRYLIKTRGQQVTLSCSPISGHRSVSWYQQTPGQGLQFLFEYFSETQRNKGNFPGRFSGRQFSNSRSEMNVSTLELGDSALYLCASSLEAGGPYYEQFFGPGTRLTVL.